The present T cell receptor (beta chain) was sequenced within a study of OX40 agonist ivuxolimab in advanced cancers. The overall study: Patients were 65% to 85% male with ages roughly 23 to 90, mean approximately 55. General study results and limits: Nonresponders included some who also had low normalized T-cell clonal expansion.

The V and J ends lost 1 base and 5 bases, in that order; junction bases with no gene match: 1. Germline V CDR1 and CDR2: SGHTA, FQGTGA. This CDR3 region has 14 residues. As concerns this clone: Its antigen is not known.

Data came from immunoSEQ multiplex PCR; TCRdb stores just in-frame clones and leaves some out. This table holds around 51,000 clones, roughly 84% found once. The gene calls are TRBV7-3 and TRBJ2-5, with 10 nucleotides matching TRBD1. The sequencing here drew on CD4+ or CD8+ T cells sorted from blood, taken in a trial of the OX40 agonist ivuxolimab. This TCR was recovered from an adult with an advanced solid tumor such as melanoma, head and neck, liver or kidney cancer. For the CDR3, the DNA is TGTGCCAGCAGCTTAAAGGGACAGGGGGAGACCCAGTACTTC. It translates to CASSLKGQGETQYF.